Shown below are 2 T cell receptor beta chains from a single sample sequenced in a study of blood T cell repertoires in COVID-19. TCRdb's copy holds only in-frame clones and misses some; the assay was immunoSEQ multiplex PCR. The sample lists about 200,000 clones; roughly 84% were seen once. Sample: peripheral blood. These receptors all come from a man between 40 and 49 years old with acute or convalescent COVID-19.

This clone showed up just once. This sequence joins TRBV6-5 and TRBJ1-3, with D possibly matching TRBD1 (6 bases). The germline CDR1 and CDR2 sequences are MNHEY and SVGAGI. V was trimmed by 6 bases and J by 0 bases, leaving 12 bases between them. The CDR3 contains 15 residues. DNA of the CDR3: TGTGCCAGCAGAGGGGACATCAACTCTGGAAACACCATATATTTT. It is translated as CASRGDINSGNTIYF.

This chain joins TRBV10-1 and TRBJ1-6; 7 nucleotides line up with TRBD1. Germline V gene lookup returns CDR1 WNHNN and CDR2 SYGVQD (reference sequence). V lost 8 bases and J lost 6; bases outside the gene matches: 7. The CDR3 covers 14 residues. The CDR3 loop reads CASAFGTANSPLHF. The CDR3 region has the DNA TGCGCCAGCGCGTTCGGGACAGCTAATTCACCCCTCCACTTT.